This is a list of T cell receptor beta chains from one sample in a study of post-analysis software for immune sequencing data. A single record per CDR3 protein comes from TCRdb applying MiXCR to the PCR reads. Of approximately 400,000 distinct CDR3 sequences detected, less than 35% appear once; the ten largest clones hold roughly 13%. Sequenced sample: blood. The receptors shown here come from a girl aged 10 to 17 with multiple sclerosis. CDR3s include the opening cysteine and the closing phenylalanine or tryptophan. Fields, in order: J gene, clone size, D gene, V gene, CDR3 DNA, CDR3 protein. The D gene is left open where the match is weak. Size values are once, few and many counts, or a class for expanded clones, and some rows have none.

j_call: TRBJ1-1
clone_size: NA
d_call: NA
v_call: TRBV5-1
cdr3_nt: TGCGCCAGCAGCCTAACGGCAGGCCATGGGGCTTTCTTT
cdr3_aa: CASSLTAGHGAFF

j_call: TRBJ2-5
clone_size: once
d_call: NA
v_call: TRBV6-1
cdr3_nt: TGTGCCAGCAGTCAAGGCCGGGACCCGCAAGAGACCCAGTACTTC
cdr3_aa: CASSQGRDPQETQYF

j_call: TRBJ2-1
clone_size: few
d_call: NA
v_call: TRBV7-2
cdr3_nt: TGTGCCAGCAGCCTTGAGCACAATGAGCAGTTCTTC
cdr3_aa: CASSLEHNEQFF

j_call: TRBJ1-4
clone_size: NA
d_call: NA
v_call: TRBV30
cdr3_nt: TGTGCCTGGAGCCCCGGTGCAACTAATGAAAAACTGTTTTTT
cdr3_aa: CAWSPGATNEKLFF

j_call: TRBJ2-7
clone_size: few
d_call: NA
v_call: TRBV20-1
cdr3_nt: TGCAGTGCGATGGCAGCCTACGAGCAGTACTTC
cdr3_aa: CSAMAAYEQYF

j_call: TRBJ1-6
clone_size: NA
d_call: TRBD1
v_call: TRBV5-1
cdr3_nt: TGCGCCAGCAGCTTGACAGGGGATAATTCACCCCTCCACTTT
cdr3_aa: CASSLTGDNSPLHF

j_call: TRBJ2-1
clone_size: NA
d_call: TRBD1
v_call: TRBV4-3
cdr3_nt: TGCGCCAGCAGCCGACAGGGGGTCCCCAATGAGCAGTTCTTC
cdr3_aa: CASSRQGVPNEQFF

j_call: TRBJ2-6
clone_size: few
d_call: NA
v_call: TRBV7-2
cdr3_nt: TGTGCCAGCAGCCAACCCTACTCTGGGGCCAACGTCCTGACTTTC
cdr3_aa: CASSQPYSGANVLTF

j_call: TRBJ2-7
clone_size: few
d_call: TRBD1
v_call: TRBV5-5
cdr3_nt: TGTGCCAGCAGCATACAAGGGACAGGGGTCGAGCAGTACTTC
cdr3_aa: CASSIQGTGVEQYF

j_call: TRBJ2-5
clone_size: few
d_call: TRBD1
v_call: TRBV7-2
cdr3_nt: TGTGCCAGCAGCCCACGACAGGGCGGAGAGACCCAGTACTTC
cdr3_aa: CASSPRQGGETQYF

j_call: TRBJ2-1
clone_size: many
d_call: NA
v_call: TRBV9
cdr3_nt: TGTGCCAGCAGCGGCCGGGACTGGCACAATGAGCAGTTCTTC
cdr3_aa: CASSGRDWHNEQFF

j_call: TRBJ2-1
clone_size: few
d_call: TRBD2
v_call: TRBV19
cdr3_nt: TGTGCCAGTAGAGTTAGCGGGGGGGCAGTGAATGAGCAGTTCTTC
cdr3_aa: CASRVSGGAVNEQFF

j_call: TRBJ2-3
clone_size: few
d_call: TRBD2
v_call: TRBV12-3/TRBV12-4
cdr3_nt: TGTGCCAGCAGTTTATTCAGCGGGGGGTCAGATACGCAGTATTTT
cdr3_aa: CASSLFSGGSDTQYF

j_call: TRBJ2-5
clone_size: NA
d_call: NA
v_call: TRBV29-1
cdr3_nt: TGCAGCGTTGGCGAGGGGCAAGAGACCCAGTACTTC
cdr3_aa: CSVGEGQETQYF

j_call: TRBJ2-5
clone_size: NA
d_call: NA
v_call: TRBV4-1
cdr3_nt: TGCGCCAGCAGCCAAGTCCTGGAGGGAGAGACCCAGTACTTC
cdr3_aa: CASSQVLEGETQYF

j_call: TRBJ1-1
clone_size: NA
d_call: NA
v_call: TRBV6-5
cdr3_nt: TGTGCCAGCAGTTATTCTCCAGGGGTTGGAGCTTTCTTT
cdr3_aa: CASSYSPGVGAFF

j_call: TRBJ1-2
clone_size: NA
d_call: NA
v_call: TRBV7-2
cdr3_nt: TGTGCCAGCAGCTTAGCGAGTTCCCAGGGGCTAGGCTACACCTTC
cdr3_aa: CASSLASSQGLGYTF

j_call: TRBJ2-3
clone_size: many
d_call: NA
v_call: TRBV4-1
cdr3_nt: TGCGCCAGCAGCCAAGACATCCTCACAGATACGCAGTATTTT
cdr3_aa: CASSQDILTDTQYF

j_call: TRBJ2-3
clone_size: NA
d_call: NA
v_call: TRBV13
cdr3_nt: TGTGTCAGCAGCTTAGCAGGGGCAGGGCACACCGATACGCAGTATTTT
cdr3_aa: CVSSLAGAGHTDTQYF

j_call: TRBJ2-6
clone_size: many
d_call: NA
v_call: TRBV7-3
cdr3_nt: TGTGCCAGCAGCTTTAGTGGCCACGTCCTGACTTTC
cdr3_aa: CASSFSGHVLTF

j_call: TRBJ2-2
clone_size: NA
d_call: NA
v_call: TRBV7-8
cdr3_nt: TGTGCCAGCAGCTTAAATAGCTGGACGAACACCGGGGAGCTGTTTTTT
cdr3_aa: CASSLNSWTNTGELFF

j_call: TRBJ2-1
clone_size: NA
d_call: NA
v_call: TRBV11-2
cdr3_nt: TGTGCCAGCAGCTTAGACGCAAATTACAATGAGCAGTTCTTC
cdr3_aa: CASSLDANYNEQFF

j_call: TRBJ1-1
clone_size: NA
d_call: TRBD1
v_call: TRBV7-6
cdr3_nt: TGTGCCAGCAGCTCCCGGGACAGGGACCCCACTGAAGCTTTCTTT
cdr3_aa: CASSSRDRDPTEAFF

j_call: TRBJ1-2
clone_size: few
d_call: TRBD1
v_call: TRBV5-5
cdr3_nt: TGTGCCAGCAGCTCTCGACAGGGGGACTACACCTTC
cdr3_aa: CASSSRQGDYTF

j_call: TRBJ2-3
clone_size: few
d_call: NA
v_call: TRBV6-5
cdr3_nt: TGTGCCAGCAGTTACTCTGGCAGGGAAACAGATACGCAGTATTTT
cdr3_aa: CASSYSGRETDTQYF

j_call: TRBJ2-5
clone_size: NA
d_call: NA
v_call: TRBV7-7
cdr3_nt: TGTGCTAGCAGCTTAGTGGGAGGCCAGGGAGGGACCCAGTACTTC
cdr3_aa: CASSLVGGQGGTQYF

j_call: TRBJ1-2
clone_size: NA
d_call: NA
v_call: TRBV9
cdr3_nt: TGTGCCAGCAGCGTAGGTGGGAACAAAGGGAGCTATGGCTACACCTTC
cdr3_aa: CASSVGGNKGSYGYTF

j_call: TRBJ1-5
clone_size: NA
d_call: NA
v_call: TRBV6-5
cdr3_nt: TGTGCCAGCAGTTCTGGCCGGCGCCACCTTGGCAATCAGCCCCAGCATTTT
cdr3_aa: CASSSGRRHLGNQPQHF

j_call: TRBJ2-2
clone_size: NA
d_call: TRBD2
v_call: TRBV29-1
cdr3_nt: TGCAGCGTTTTAGGCGGCGGACTAGCGGGGGGGAAGGCCGGGGAGCTGTTTTTT
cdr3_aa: CSVLGGGLAGGKAGELFF

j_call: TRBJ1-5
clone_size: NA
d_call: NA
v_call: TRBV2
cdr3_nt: TGTGCCAGCAGTGAAAGGTTACAGATCAGCAATCAGCCCCAGCATTTT
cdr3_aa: CASSERLQISNQPQHF

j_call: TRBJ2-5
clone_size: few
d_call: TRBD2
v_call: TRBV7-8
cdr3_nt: TGTGCCAGCAGCTTACAGGGCGGGGGGGCCCAAGAGACCCAGTACTTC
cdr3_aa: CASSLQGGGAQETQYF

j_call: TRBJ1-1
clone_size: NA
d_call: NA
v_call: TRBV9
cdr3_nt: TGTGCCAGCAGCGTCGAAGCAGGGAGAACTGAAGCTTTCTTT
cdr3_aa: CASSVEAGRTEAFF

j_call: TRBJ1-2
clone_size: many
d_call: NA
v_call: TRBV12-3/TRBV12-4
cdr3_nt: TGTGCCAGCAATCTCCACGGCAACTATGGCTACACCTTC
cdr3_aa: CASNLHGNYGYTF

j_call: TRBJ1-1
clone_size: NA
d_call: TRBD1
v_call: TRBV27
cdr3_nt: TGTGCCAGCAGTTTATCAAGGGGGCAGAACACTGAAGCTTTCTTT
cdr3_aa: CASSLSRGQNTEAFF

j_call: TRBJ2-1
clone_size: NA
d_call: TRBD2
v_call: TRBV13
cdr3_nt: TGTGCCAGCAGCTCCCTAACTAGCGCAAGCTCCTACAATGAGCAGTTCTTC
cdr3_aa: CASSSLTSASSYNEQFF

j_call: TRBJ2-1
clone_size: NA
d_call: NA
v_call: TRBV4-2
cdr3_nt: TGTGCCAGCAGCCCCCTCGGCCGTTCCTCCTACAATGAGCAGTTCTTC
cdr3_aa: CASSPLGRSSYNEQFF

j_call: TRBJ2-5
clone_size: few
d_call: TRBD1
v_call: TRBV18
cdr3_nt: TGTGCCAGCTCACCGATCCCCCGGGACAGTTCTTGGGAGACCCAGTACTTC
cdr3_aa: CASSPIPRDSSWETQYF

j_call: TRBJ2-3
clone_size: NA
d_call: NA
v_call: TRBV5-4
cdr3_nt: TGTGCCAGCAGTTTCCAGGGCCCAGATACGCAGTATTTT
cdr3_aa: CASSFQGPDTQYF

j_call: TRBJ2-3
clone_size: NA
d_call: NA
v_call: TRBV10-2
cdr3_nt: TGCGCCAGCTTAACTATTCTGGGCACAGATACGCAGTATTTT
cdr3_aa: CASLTILGTDTQYF

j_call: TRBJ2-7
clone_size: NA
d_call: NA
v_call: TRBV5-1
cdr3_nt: TGCGCCAGCAGCTTGGAACAGTTTCCATCCTACGAGCAGTACTTC
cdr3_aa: CASSLEQFPSYEQYF

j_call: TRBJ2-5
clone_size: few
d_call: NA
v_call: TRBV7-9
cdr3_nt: TGTGCCAGCACCTGCCCGGGGGTAGCGTGGGAGACCCAGTACTTC
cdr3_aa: CASTCPGVAWETQYF

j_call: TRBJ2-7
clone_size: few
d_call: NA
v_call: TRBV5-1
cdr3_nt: TGCGCCAGCAGCCTCGCGGGGTCAACATCCTACGAGCAGTACTTC
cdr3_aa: CASSLAGSTSYEQYF

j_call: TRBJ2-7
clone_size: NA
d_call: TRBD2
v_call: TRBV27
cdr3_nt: TGTGCCAGCAGGGGCGGGGGGGCCTACGAGCAGTACTTC
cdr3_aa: CASRGGGAYEQYF

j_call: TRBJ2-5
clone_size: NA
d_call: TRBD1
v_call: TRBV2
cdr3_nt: TGTGCCCTGTCCCGGTACTGGACAGGGCAAGAGACCCAGTACTTC
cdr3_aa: CALSRYWTGQETQYF

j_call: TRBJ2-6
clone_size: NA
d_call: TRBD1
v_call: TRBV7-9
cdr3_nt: TGTGCCAGCAGTGGGGGGGACAGGGGGCGTCTCTCTGGGGCCAACGTCCTGACTTTC
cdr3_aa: CASSGGDRGRLSGANVLTF

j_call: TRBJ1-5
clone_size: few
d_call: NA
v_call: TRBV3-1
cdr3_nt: TGTGCCAGCAGCCCCAACGTCGGGTCCAATCAGCCCCAGCATTTT
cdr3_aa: CASSPNVGSNQPQHF

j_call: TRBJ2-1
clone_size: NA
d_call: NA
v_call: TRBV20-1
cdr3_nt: TGCAGTGCTAGAGATGGGGTACAACCCAATGAGCAGTTCTTC
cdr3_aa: CSARDGVQPNEQFF

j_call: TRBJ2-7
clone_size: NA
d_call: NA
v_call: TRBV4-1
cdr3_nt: TGCGCCAGCAGCCAAGCTCAGGGGCCCGAGCAGTACTTC
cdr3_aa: CASSQAQGPEQYF

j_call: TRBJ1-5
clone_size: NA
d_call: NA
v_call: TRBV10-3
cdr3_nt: TGTGCCATCAGTGAGTCCTCCGGTCAGCCCCAGCATTTT
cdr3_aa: CAISESSGQPQHF

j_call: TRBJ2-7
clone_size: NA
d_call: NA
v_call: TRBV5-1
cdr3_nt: TGCGCCAGCAGCTCAGGGGGGACCTCCTCCTACGAGCAGTACTTC
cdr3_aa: CASSSGGTSSYEQYF

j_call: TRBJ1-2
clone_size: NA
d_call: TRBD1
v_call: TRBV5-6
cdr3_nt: TGTGCCAGCAGCTTCCGGGACAGGCCAAACTATGGCTACACCTTC
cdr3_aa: CASSFRDRPNYGYTF

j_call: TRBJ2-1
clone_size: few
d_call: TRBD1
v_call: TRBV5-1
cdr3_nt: TGCGCCAGCAGCGACCGGGACAGGGCGTACAATGAGCAGTTCTTC
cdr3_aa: CASSDRDRAYNEQFF

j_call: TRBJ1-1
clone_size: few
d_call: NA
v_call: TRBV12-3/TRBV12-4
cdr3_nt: TGTGCCAGCAGCCGAGCAGGGGATGAAGCTTTCTTT
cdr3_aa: CASSRAGDEAFF

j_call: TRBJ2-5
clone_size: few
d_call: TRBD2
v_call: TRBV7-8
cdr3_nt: TGTGCCAGCAGCTTAATGCGGACTAGCGGGGGGGAGACCCAGTACTTC
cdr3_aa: CASSLMRTSGGETQYF

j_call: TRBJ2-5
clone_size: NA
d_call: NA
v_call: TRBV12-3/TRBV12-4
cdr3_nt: TGTGCCAGCAGTTTGAGGGCACCGAACCAAGAGACCCAGTACTTC
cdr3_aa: CASSLRAPNQETQYF